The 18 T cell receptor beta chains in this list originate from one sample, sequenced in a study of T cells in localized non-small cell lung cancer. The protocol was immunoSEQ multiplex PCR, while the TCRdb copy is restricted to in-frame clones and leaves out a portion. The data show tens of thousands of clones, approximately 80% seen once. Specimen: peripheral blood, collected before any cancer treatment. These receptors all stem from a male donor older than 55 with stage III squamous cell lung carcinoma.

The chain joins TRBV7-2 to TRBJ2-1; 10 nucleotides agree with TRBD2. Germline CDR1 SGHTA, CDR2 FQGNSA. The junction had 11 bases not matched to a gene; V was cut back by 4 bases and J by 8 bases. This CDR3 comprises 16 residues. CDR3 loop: CASSSKVLAGEHEQFF. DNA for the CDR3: TGTGCCAGCAGCTCAAAGGTCCTAGCGGGAGAACATGAGCAGTTCTTC.

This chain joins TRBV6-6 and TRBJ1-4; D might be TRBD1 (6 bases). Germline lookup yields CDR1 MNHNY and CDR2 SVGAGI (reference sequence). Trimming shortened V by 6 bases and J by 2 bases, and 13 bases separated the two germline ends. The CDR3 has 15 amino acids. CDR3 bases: TGTGCCAGCAGATCCAGGGGTAAGACTAATGAAAAACTGTTTTTT. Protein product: CASRSRGKTNEKLFF.

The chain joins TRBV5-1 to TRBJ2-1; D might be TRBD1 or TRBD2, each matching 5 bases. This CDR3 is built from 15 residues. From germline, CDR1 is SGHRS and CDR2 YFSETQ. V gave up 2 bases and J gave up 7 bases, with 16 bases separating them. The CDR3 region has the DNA TGCGCCAGCAGCTTCCGGGACCAGGATTGGAATGAGCAGTTCTTC. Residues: CASSFRDQDWNEQFF.

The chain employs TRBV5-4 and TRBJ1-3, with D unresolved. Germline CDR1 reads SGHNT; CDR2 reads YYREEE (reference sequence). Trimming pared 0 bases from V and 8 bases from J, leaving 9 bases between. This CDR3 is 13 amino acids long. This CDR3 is CASSLAGADTIYF. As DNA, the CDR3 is TGTGCCAGCAGCTTGGCCGGCGCCGACACCATATATTTT.

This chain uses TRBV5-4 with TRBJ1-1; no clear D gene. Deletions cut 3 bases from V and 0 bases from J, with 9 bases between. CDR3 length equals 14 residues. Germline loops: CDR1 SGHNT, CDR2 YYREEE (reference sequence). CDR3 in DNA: TGTGCCAGCAGCTACTGGGCTCTGAACACTGAAGCTTTCTTT. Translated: CASSYWALNTEAFF.

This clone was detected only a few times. Written as DNA, the CDR3 is TGTGCCAGCAGTACCCATATCAATCAGCCCCAGCATTTT. Residues: CASSTHINQPQHF. V is TRBV6-5 and J is TRBJ1-5; D is unclear. The CDR3 has 13 amino acids. The germline CDR1 and CDR2 sequences are MNHEY and SVGAGI. Trimming left V 5 bases short and J 3 bases short, with 8 bases between.

CDR3 DNA: TGTGCCAGCAGCTTGGAAGTAGGGTCCTACAATGAGCAGTTCTTC. Its protein is CASSLEVGSYNEQFF. This chain joins TRBV5-4 and TRBJ2-1, with D hard to call. The CDR3 totals 15 residues. The germline CDR1 and CDR2 sequences are SGHNT and YYREEE (reference sequence). Trimming shortened V by 0 bases and J by 1 base, and 8 bases separated the two germline ends.

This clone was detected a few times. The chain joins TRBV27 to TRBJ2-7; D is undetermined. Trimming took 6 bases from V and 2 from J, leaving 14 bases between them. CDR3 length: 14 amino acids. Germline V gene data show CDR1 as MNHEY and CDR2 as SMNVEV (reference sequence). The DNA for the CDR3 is TGTGCCAGCAGGGGCCCTTGGCCACCCTACGAGCAGTACTTC. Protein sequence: CASRGPWPPYEQYF.

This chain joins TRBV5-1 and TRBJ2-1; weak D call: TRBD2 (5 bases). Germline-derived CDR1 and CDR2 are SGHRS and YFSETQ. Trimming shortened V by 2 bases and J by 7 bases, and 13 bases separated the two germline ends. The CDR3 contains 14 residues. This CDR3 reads CASSFGLLTNEQFF. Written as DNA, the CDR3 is TGCGCCAGCAGCTTCGGACTTCTAACTAATGAGCAGTTCTTC.

CDR3 sequence (DNA): TGCGCCAGCAGCCCTAAGAACGCGGGACAGTGGAACACTGAAGCTTTCTTT. Its protein is CASSPKNAGQWNTEAFF. The chain joins TRBV5-1 to TRBJ1-1; TRBD1 aligns across 7 bases. The CDR3 is 17 amino acids. Unmatched junction bases numbered 13, after V lost 4 bases and J lost 1 base. Germline V gene lookup returns CDR1 SGHRS and CDR2 YFSETQ. Full variable domain (missing parts from reference TRBV5-1 and TRBJ1-1): KAGVTQTPRYLIKTRGQQVTLSCSPISGHRSVSWYQQTPGQGLQFLFEYFSETQRNKGNFPGRFSGRQFSNSRSEMNVSTLELGDSALYLCASSPKNAGQWNTEAFFGQGTRLTVV.

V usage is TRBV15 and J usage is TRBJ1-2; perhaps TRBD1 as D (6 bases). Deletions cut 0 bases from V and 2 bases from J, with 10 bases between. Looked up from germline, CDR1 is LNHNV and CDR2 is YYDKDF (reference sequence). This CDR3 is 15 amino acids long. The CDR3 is CATSREQGENYGYTF. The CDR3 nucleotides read TGTGCCACCAGCAGAGAACAGGGAGAGAACTATGGCTACACCTTC.

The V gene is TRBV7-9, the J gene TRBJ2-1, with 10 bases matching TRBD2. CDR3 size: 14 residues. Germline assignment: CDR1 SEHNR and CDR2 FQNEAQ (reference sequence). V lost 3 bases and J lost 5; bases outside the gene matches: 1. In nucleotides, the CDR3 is TGTGCCAGCAGCTTCGGGACTAGCGACAATGAGCAGTTCTTC. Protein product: CASSFGTSDNEQFF.

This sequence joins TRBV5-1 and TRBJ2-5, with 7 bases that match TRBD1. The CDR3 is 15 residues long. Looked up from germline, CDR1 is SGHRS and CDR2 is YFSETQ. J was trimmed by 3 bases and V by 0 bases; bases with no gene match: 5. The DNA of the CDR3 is TGCGCCAGCAGCTTGGAGGGGGCGACGGAAGAGACCCAGTACTTC. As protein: CASSLEGATEETQYF.

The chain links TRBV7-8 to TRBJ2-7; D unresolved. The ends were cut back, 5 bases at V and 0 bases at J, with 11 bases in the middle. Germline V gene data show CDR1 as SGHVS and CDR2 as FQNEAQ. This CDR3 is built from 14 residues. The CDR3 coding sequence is TGTGCCAGCAGCGCAGAGGCGGTCTCCTACGAGCAGTACTTC. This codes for CASSAEAVSYEQYF. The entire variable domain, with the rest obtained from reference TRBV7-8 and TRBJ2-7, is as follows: GAGVSQSPRYKVAKRGQDVALRCDPISGHVSLFWYQQALGQGPEFLTYFQNEAQLDKSGLPSDRFFAERPEGSVSTLKIQRTQQEDSAVYLCASSAEAVSYEQYFGPGTRLTVT.

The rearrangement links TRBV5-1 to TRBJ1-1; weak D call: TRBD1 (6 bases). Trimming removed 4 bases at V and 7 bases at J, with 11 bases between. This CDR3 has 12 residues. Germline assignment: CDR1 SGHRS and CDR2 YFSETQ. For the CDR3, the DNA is TGCGCCAGCAGCAGGACAGCGGATGAAGCTTTCTTT. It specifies CASSRTADEAFF.

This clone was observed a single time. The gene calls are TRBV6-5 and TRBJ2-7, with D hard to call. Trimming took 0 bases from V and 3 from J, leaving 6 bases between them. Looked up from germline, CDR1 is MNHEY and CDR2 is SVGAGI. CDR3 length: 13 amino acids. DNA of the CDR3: TGTGCCAGCAGTTACTCGAGTGTCTACGAGCAGTACTTC. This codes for CASSYSSVYEQYF.

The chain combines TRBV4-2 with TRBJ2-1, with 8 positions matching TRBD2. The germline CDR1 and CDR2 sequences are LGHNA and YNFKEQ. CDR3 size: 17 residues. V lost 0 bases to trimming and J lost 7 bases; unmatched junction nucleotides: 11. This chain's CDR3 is CASSQDPAGGLLNEQFF. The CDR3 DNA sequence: TGTGCCAGCAGCCAAGATCCGGCGGGGGGCCTGTTAAATGAGCAGTTCTTC.

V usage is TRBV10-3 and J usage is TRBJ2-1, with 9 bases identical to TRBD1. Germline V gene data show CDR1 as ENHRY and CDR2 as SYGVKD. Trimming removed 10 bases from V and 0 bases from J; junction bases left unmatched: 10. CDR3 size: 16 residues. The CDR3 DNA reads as TGTGCCAGCGCCCGGGACAGGGATAGCTCCTACAATGAGCAGTTCTTC. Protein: CASARDRDSSYNEQFF.